This paragraph reports one TCR beta chain. The antigen this receptor binds is unknown. Base qualities were left out, and no much larger clone turns up one base away. The entry originates in a study of OX40 agonist ivuxolimab in advanced cancers. In terms of the full investigation: Ivuxolimab was an agonistic, fully human IgG2 monoclonal antibody directed against OX40 (CD134), a costimulatory receptor. A male proportion of roughly 80% and a mean age of around 60 years, ranging from roughly 23 to 79, were recorded for the dose-escalation cohort. The purpose of peripheral TCRbeta sequencing was to test whether ivuxolimab changed TCR sequence diversity and led to clonal T-cell expansion. The paper covers the monotherapy dose-escalation part of the phase I ivuxolimab trial, which included N ≈ 54 patients. Patients were allowed to have had prior anti-PD-1, anti-PD-L1 or anti-CTLA-4 therapy, and 30% to 50% of the dose-escalation patients had previously received checkpoint inhibitors. Of the approximately 50 dose-escalation patients, hepatocellular carcinoma was present in 19, melanoma in some 15, renal cell carcinoma in 9 and head and neck cancer in 9. Intravenous ivuxolimab was administered to patients every 2 weeks at six dose levels: 0.01, 0.1, 0.3, 1.5, 3 and 10 mg/kg. Three dose-escalation patients achieved partial responses, one with hepatocellular carcinoma and two with cutaneous melanoma. The research as a whole found: The antigen specificity of the clonally expanded peripheral T cells was not determined. After ivuxolimab, more expanded clones were found on average in CD8+ T cells than in CD4+ T cells. In partial responders in the 0.1-3.0 mg/kg groups, normalized peripheral clonal expansion was found to be among the lowest, especially among CD8+ T cells. Low levels of normalized T-cell clonal expansion were also shown by some nonresponding patients. Clonal expansion of both CD4+ and CD8+ blood T cells was observed from baseline to week 6 at doses 0.1 to 3.0 mg/kg.

Via the germline V gene (reference sequence), CDR1 is MNHNY and CDR2 SVGAGI. The CDR3 has 12 amino acids, counting the end cysteine and phenylalanine. The kept DNA is CDR3 alone, 36 bases in frame from the first base. V and J are truncated by 5 bases and 7 bases respectively, leaving an intervening sequence of 9 bases. Genomic DNA was extracted from sorted cells for sequencing of the TCRbeta CDR3 region. The immunoSEQ Assay was used to sequence the TCRbeta CDR3 regions. TCRdb's version of the immuneACCESS table is confined to in-frame rearrangements and falls short of the full clone set. An unresolved V gene accounts for under half of the shortfall where checked; the remainder is of unknown origin. This sample comprises 20,000 to 25,000 clones, 88% of them detected only once. The leading ten clones occupy approximately 9.6% of the sample. The trial excluded patients who had a history of autoimmune disease or who were on systemic immunosuppression. Peripheral blood for TCR sequencing was collected from all dose cohorts at baseline, on cycle 4 day 1, and on cycle 7 day 1. Samples came from an open-label, multicenter, first-in-human phase I dose-escalation trial of ivuxolimab. Adults with locally advanced or metastatic head and neck squamous cell, hepatocellular, melanoma or renal cell carcinoma were enrolled in the trial. CD4+ and CD8+ T cells were sorted separately from peripheral blood before TCR sequencing.

The rearrangement combines TRBV6-6 with TRBJ2-1; too little of a D gene remains to name it. The source was CD4+ or CD8+ T cells sorted from blood, collected in a trial of the OX40 agonist ivuxolimab. This TCR derives from an adult with an advanced solid tumor such as melanoma, head and neck, liver or kidney cancer. The CDR3 amino acid sequence is: CASSPTENEQFF. The nucleotide sequence reads TGTGCCAGCAGTCCCACCGAGAATGAGCAGTTCTTC.